This T cell receptor beta chain was obtained from a study of tumor-infiltrating lymphocytes in primary liver carcinoma. Study-level information: Tumors measured roughly 4 to 10 cm and were stage T1-T3 N0M0. Samples returned roughly 3.65 to 7.5 million productive TCRbeta reads, a yield that was similar across tissue types. Notes on the study in general: Tumors carried a top-250-clone fraction significantly exceeding that of blood (p = 0.039). The bulk unsorted samples meant that CD4+ and CD8+ repertoires went uncompared.

Germline lookup yields CDR1 MDHEN and CDR2 SYDVKM. The CDR3 covers 17 residues. Trimming left V 2 bases short and J 4 bases short, with 20 bases between. RNA isolated from unsorted whole blood supplied the blood RNA, with germline DNA also extracted. A note on this clonotype: The target antigen is unknown. A much larger clone lies a single base off, so this may be a read error.

Making TCR beta cDNA involved approximately 530 ng total RNA and a constant-region primer. Researchers made the TCR beta libraries by running three nested multiplex PCR rounds with slightly modified ARM-PCR. It was with TRBV1-TRBV30 forward primers and a C-beta reverse primer that the first two PCR rounds were run, at 10 to 11 cycles each. TCRdb independently ran MiXCR on the multiplex PCR reads; one entry per CDR3 protein. The sample shows 300,000 to 400,000 distinct CDR3 sequences, around 60% of them seen only once. This sequence joins TRBV28 and TRBJ1-2; no clear D gene. Source material: peripheral blood. The TCR comes from a man in his forties or fifties with primary liver carcinoma and hepatitis B virus infection. The CDR3 bases are TGTGCCAGCAGTTTACTGGTCGGGGTTGCAGAGGGCTATGGCTACACCTTC. This translates into CASSLLVGVAEGYGYTF.